This T cell receptor (beta chain) was captured in a study of T-cell memory formation after mild COVID-19. Study-wide points: CD4/CD8 balance held among clones contracting day 15 to 85, and later expanders leaned CD4+. Pre-infection memory showed some responding clones, and this suggested that cross-reactive memory joined. Most CD4+ clones that shrank were in CM and EM, while CD8+ ones turned up in EMRA.

This CDR3 region has 18 residues. From germline, CDR1 is MNHNY and CDR2 SVGAGI (reference sequence). V dropped 0 bases and J dropped 4 bases, with 20 bases sitting between them. TCR alpha and TCR beta cDNA libraries carrying sample barcodes and UMIs came from 5'RACE with constant-segment primers. TCRdb called the 5' RACE reads again in MiXCR, with one record for every CDR3 protein. In the table there are about 260,000 distinct CDR3 sequences, approximately 7.6% of which are singletons. About this clonotype itself: The antigen remains undetermined.

The specimen sequenced was PBMCs or a T cell subset sorted from them (not recorded which). The TCR was taken from a man aged 18-30 years who had mild COVID-19 (a few samples of this study predate the infection). Cell type and time point are not known. The rearrangement links TRBV6-6 to TRBJ2-3; D uncertain. This CDR3 reads CASSYSPLGTPDADTQYF. The DNA of the CDR3 is TGTGCCAGCAGTTACTCACCTTTAGGAACGCCCGACGCAGATACGCAGTATTTT.